One and the same sample provided the 15 T cell receptor beta chains below, sequenced in a study of cytomegalovirus exposure and HLA in healthy donors. 60 Vbeta and 13 Jbeta primers were used in PCR. Libraries were prepared by immunoSEQ multiplex PCR; TCRdb keeps only in-frame clonotypes and omits some of them. The table shows approximately 120,000 clones, with 70% to 80% occurring only once. Sequences were obtained from PBMCs. All receptors derive from a man aged 35 to 55 in good health and CMV-seronegative.

The chain employs TRBV27 and TRBJ1-5; a weak D match, TRBD1 (5 bases). The CDR3 is made up of 14 amino acids. Per germline, CDR1 MNHEY and CDR2 SMNVEV (reference sequence). The V and J ends lost 6 bases and 2 bases respectively, with 11 bases between them. The CDR3 reads CASRYTGGNQPQHF. DNA of the CDR3: TGTGCCAGCAGATACACAGGAGGCAATCAGCCCCAGCATTTT.

The rearrangement links TRBV11-2 to TRBJ1-4, with D hard to call. Germline V gene data show CDR1 as SGHAT and CDR2 as FQNNGV. Trimming cost V 7 bases and J 7 bases, with 19 bases left between them. This CDR3 region has 15 residues. The CDR3 here is CASTLSGLGTEKLFF. In DNA, the CDR3 is TGTGCCAGCACCCTTAGCGGGCTGGGTACTGAAAAACTGTTTTTT.

The chain is built from TRBV4-2 and TRBJ1-1, with a weak D call TRBD1 (6 bases). V lost 3 bases, J lost 4 bases, and 9 bases lay in between. The CDR3 is 13 amino acids. The germline CDR1 and CDR2 sequences are LGHNA and YNFKEQ. For the CDR3, the DNA is TGTGCCAGCAGCCAGACGGACAGCACTGAAGCTTTCTTT. Translating gives CASSQTDSTEAFF.

The V gene is TRBV7-9, the J gene TRBJ1-5; no firm D call. This CDR3 has 19 amino acids. V gave up 6 bases and J gave up 0 bases, with 24 bases separating them. CDR1 SEHNR and CDR2 FQNEAQ come from the germline V gene (reference sequence). CDR3 loop: CASSLAAGGWSDSNQPQHF. The CDR3 DNA follows: TGTGCCAGCAGTCTGGCTGCGGGAGGGTGGAGCGATAGCAATCAGCCCCAGCATTTT.

This clone was detected a few times. The chain recombines TRBV5-5 with TRBJ2-3, with a possible D match to TRBD2 (5 bases). CDR3 length: 16 residues. Germline V gene lookup returns CDR1 SGHKS and CDR2 YYEKEE (reference sequence). Trimming cost V 1 base and J 5 bases, with 17 bases left between them. The CDR3 bases are TGTGCCAGCAGCTTGAGCGGTTCTGCGGCGGGAGATACGCAGTATTTT. It is translated as CASSLSGSAAGDTQYF.

This clone came up once. The chain has TRBV7-9 and TRBJ2-7; 9 bases map to TRBD1. The length of the CDR3 is 15 residues. V dropped 5 bases and J dropped 3; count of bases not matched to a gene: 8. The germline V gene has CDR1 SEHNR and CDR2 FQNEAQ (reference sequence). Written as DNA, the CDR3 is TGTGCCAGCAGCAACGGGACAGGGCTATTCTACGAGCAGTACTTC. It is translated as CASSNGTGLFYEQYF.

This chain connects TRBV6-1 to TRBJ1-2; TRBD1 matches at 8 bases. The CDR3 loop spans 15 amino acids. Unmatched junction bases numbered 5, after V lost 5 bases and J lost 0 bases. CDR1 MNHNS and CDR2 SASEGT come from the germline V gene. Here the CDR3 reads CASSWDRQSNYGYTF. CDR3 bases: TGTGCCAGCAGTTGGGACAGGCAATCTAACTATGGCTACACCTTC.

The V call is TRBV25-1, the J call TRBJ2-2; maybe TRBD2 (5 bases). Trimming cost V 8 bases and J 1 base, with 11 bases left between them. The CDR3 covers 14 residues. The V gene's germline CDR1 is MGHDK and CDR2 SYGVNS. The CDR3 region has the DNA TGTGCCAGCCTAGAGGGAGAGAACACCGGGGAGCTGTTTTTT. As protein: CASLEGENTGELFF.

This chain links TRBV11-2 with TRBJ2-5, with TRBD2 identical over 11 bases. Germline assignment: CDR1 SGHAT and CDR2 FQNNGV. The CDR3 is made up of 16 amino acids. J was trimmed by 5 bases and V by 2 bases; bases with no gene match: 7. As DNA, the CDR3 is TGTGCCAGCAGCTTACTAGCGGGGGGCCTCCGGGAGACCCAGTACTTC. Its protein is CASSLLAGGLRETQYF.

The rearrangement uses TRBV4-2 and TRBJ2-7; 7 positions match TRBD1. The V and J ends lost 1 base and 3 bases, in that order; junction bases with no gene match: 24. Germline values: CDR1 LGHNA, CDR2 YNFKEQ. The CDR3 is 21 amino acids. The CDR3 bases are TGTGCCAGCAGCCAAGTTACGTACGGTGCGACAGGGCGAAAGAGTATCTACGAGCAGTACTTC. Its protein product is CASSQVTYGATGRKSIYEQYF.

This sequence joins TRBV7-6 and TRBJ1-2; 7 bases fit TRBD1. Trimming removed 1 base from V and 6 bases from J; junction bases left unmatched: 17. Germline CDR1 is SGHVS and CDR2 is FNYEAQ. The length of the CDR3 is 18 residues. CDR3 DNA sequence: TGTGCCAGCAGCTTAGTTGCGTGGACAGGAAAGATAAATGATGGCTACACCTTC. It codes for CASSLVAWTGKINDGYTF.

V usage is TRBV27 and J usage is TRBJ1-2; 8 nucleotides align to TRBD1. The V and J ends lost 5 bases and 1 base, in that order; junction bases with no gene match: 6. Germline CDR1 is MNHEY and CDR2 is SMNVEV (reference sequence). The CDR3 runs 15 residues. CDR3 in amino acids: CASSPGTGHNYGYTF. As DNA, the CDR3 is TGTGCCAGCAGTCCCGGGACAGGTCATAACTATGGCTACACCTTC.

The chain employs TRBV4-3 and TRBJ1-3; D unclear. V lost 2 bases and J 7 bases, leaving 15 bases between the germline ends. Germline CDR1 reads LGHNA; CDR2 reads YSLEER. The CDR3 loop spans 15 amino acids. This CDR3 reads CASSQQSSVPNTIYF. The CDR3 DNA is TGCGCCAGCAGCCAACAGAGTAGCGTGCCGAACACCATATATTTT.

This chain uses TRBV5-6 with TRBJ2-7; tentative D call: TRBD1 (6 bases). V lost 0 bases and J 0 bases, leaving 22 bases between the germline ends. The CDR3 is made up of 19 amino acids. Germline CDR1 reads SGHDT; CDR2 reads YYEEEE. The CDR3 bases are TGTGCCAGCAGCTTGGGGGCAGGGGCCCGGATCTATCCCTCCTACGAGCAGTACTTC. Translating it yields CASSLGAGARIYPSYEQYF. The variable domain in full, with the rest retrieved from reference TRBV5-6 and TRBJ2-7, is DAGVTQSPTHLIKTRGQQVTLRCSPKSGHDTVSWYQQALGQGPQFIFQYYEEEERQRGNFPDRFSGHQFPNYSSELNVNALLLGDSALYLCASSLGAGARIYPSYEQYFGPGTRLTVT.

The rearrangement uses TRBV7-2 and TRBJ2-3; the D gene is possibly TRBD1 (5 bases). Germline CDR1 SGHTA, CDR2 FQGNSA. Trimming took off 4 bases at V and 5 bases at J, with 10 bases between the two ends. The CDR3 runs to 13 residues. CDR3 sequence: CASSSLGQDTQYF. Written as DNA, the CDR3 is TGTGCCAGCAGCTCCCTAGGACAAGATACGCAGTATTTT.